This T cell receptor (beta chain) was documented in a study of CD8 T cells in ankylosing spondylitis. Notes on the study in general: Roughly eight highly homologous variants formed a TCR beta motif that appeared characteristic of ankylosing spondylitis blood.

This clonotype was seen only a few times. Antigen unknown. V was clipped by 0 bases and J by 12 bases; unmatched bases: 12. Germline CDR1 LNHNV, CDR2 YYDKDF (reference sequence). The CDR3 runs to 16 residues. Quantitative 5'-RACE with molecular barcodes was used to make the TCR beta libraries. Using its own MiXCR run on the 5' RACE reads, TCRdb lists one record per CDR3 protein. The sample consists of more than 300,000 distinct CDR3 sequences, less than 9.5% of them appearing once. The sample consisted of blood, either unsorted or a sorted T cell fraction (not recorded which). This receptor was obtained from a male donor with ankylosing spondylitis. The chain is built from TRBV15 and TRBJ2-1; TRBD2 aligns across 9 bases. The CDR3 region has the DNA TGTGCCACCAGCAGAGATGCGCCTAGCGGGATCCAGGGGCAGTTCTTC. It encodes CATSRDAPSGIQGQFF.